The 22 T cell receptor beta chains below were found in one sample sequenced in a study of human T cells and chemical hapten exposure. Regarding time point: patch test 1, 2 weeks after DPC sensitization. The treatment was: therapeutic diphenylcyclopropenone sensitization with weekly scalp DPC. Using its own MiXCR run on the RACE reads, TCRdb lists one record per CDR3 protein. The sample shows about 360,000 distinct CDR3 sequences, about 4.8% of them seen only once. The material was whole blood, obtained in connection with sensitization to the hapten diphenylcyclopropenone (DPC). These receptors came from a woman between 50 and 59 years old with alopecia areata. Some clones in this sample may be carry-over from other donors' samples.

This clonotype was seen at least ten times. This chain's CDR3 is CASEGEGRAAYEQYF. CDR3 nucleotide sequence: TGTGCCAGCGAAGGAGAGGGACGGGCGGCCTACGAGCAGTACTTC. V is TRBV18 and J is TRBJ2-7, with D perhaps assigned TRBD1 or TRBD2 (5 bases each). The CDR3 loop spans 15 amino acids. The germline CDR1 and CDR2 sequences are KGHSH and LQKENI. V was pared by 8 bases and J by 2 bases, with 19 bases between.

The rearrangement uses TRBV30 and TRBJ2-3; TRBD2 is a possible D gene (6 bases). Germline lookup yields CDR1 GTSNPN and CDR2 SVGIG (reference sequence). Trimming shortened V by 2 bases and J by 6 bases, and 24 bases separated the two germline ends. The CDR3 runs to 17 residues. CDR3 DNA sequence: TGTGCCTGGAGTATAGGACGGGCCTGGGGACGGGGGGATACGCAGTATTTT. Its translation is CAWSIGRAWGRGDTQYF.

V is TRBV6-2 or TRBV6-3 and J is TRBJ1-5; D is ambiguous. The CDR3 extends over 13 amino acids. Germline V gene lookup returns CDR1 MNHEY and CDR2 SVGEGT. V was pared by 5 bases and J by 7 bases, with 12 bases between. Here the CDR3 reads CASSPQGWQPQHF. The CDR3 DNA sequence: TGTGCCAGCAGTCCCCAAGGATGGCAGCCCCAGCATTTT.

The chain recombines TRBV7-9 with TRBJ1-6; D not resolved. CDR3 length: 14 residues. V lost 1 base, J lost 6 bases, and 7 bases lay in between. Germline values: CDR1 SEHNR, CDR2 FQNEAQ (reference sequence). The CDR3 is CASSLGRINSPLHF. The CDR3 coding sequence is TGTGCCAGCAGCTTAGGGCGGATTAATTCACCCCTCCACTTT.

The rearrangement uses TRBV6-5 and TRBJ2-5; 11 bases match TRBD2. The trim removed 6 bases at V and 5 bases at J, leaving 11 bases unmatched. The germline V gene encodes CDR1 MNHEY and CDR2 SVGAGI. The CDR3 runs to 16 residues. The CDR3 is CASSPPRLAGMETQYF. Here the CDR3 DNA reads TGTGCCAGCAGCCCTCCGAGACTAGCGGGAATGGAGACCCAGTACTTC.

This clonotype was counted at least ten times. This chain uses TRBV27 with TRBJ1-5, with D perhaps TRBD1 (6 bases). Between the trimmed V and J ends, which lost 3 bases and 6 bases, there was a span of 9 bases. Looked up from germline, CDR1 is MNHEY and CDR2 is SMNVEV (reference sequence). This CDR3 has 13 residues. CDR3 sequence (DNA): TGTGCCAGCAGTTTGGGGGCGGCTCAGCCCCAGCATTTT. This gives the protein CASSLGAAQPQHF.

This clonotype was recorded at least ten times. The rearrangement joins TRBV5-1 to TRBJ2-3, with D unresolved. The ends were cut back, 0 bases at V and 2 bases at J, with 13 bases in the middle. Germline V gene lookup returns CDR1 SGHRS and CDR2 YFSETQ. The CDR3 has 16 amino acids. In DNA form, the CDR3 reads TGCGCCAGCAGCTTGGCCGCGACGGTTATCACAGATACGCAGTATTTT. Translation: CASSLAATVITDTQYF.

This clonotype was observed many times. The gene calls are TRBV4-3 and TRBJ1-2, with D perhaps matching TRBD1 (6 bases). This CDR3 is 15 amino acids long. The ends were cut back, 4 bases at V and 4 bases at J, with 16 bases in the middle. Germline CDR1 is LGHNA and CDR2 is YSLEER. In nucleotides, the CDR3 is TGCGCCAGCAGCCCCGGACAGCAAACTATCTATGGCTACACCTTC. This codes for CASSPGQQTIYGYTF.

This clonotype showed up many times. This chain uses TRBV7-2 with TRBJ2-3, with D possibly TRBD2 on 5 matching bases. The V end lost 5 bases, the J end lost 4 bases, and 13 bases lay between the germline ends. The CDR3 runs 14 residues. From germline, CDR1 is SGHTA and CDR2 FQGNSA. DNA of the CDR3: TGTGCCAGCAGCCCGGACTCTCCCCCAGATACGCAGTATTTT. Its protein is CASSPDSPPDTQYF.

The table lists this clonotype with a few counts. The chain has TRBV29-1 and TRBJ1-1; D remains ambiguous. CDR1 is SQVTM, CDR2 ANQGSEA, per germline. V lost 7 bases and J lost 1, with 10 bases in between. This CDR3 spans 12 amino acids. CDR3 sequence (DNA): TGCAGCGGTGGACGAAAGAACACTGAAGCTTTCTTT. Protein: CSGGRKNTEAFF.

A note on this clonotype: With a much larger clone just one base away, this may be a read error. V and J are TRBV11-2 and TRBJ2-1; TRBD2 agrees at 7 bases. The CDR3 runs 16 residues. CDR1 and CDR2 (germline): SGHAT, FQNNGV. The CDR3 protein is CARSLEGTTIYNEQFF. For the CDR3, the DNA is TGTGCCCGCAGCTTAGAAGGGACTACAATCTACAATGAGCAGTTCTTC.

This clonotype showed up many times. The chain joins TRBV3-1 to TRBJ2-1; no clear D. The CDR3 has 14 residues. The V and J ends lost 1 base and 9 bases respectively, with 13 bases between them. Germline CDR1 and CDR2: LGHDT and YNNKEL (reference sequence). The CDR3 is CASSQVKEVPEQFF. The CDR3 DNA follows: TGTGCCAGCAGCCAAGTAAAAGAAGTGCCTGAGCAGTTCTTC.

This clonotype was recorded at least ten times. The CDR3 DNA follows: TGTGCCAGCGCCCCAGGTTTTGATTCACCCCTCCACTTT. Its translation: CASAPGFDSPLHF. V is TRBV12-3 or TRBV12-4 and J is TRBJ1-6, with D hard to call. V was pared by 8 bases and J by 8 bases, with 13 bases between. This CDR3 contains 13 residues.

J is TRBJ2-1 and V is TRBV15; D remains ambiguous. CDR1 is LNHNV and CDR2 is YYDKDF in the germline V gene (reference sequence). V lost 1 base and J 10 bases, leaving 11 bases between the germline ends. This CDR3 has 13 amino acids. The CDR3 is CATSRVGRVEQFF. The CDR3, as DNA: TGTGCCACCAGCAGAGTTGGTAGAGTAGAGCAGTTCTTC. The full variable domain, in which reference TRBV15 and TRBJ2-1 provide the parts outside the CDR3, is DAMVIQNPRYQVTQFGKPVTLSCSQTLNHNVMYWYQQKSSQAPKLLFHYYDKDFNNEADTPDNFQSRRPNTSFCFLDIRSPGLGDTAMYLCATSRVGRVEQFFGPGTRLTVL.

This clonotype was counted between two and nine times. The rearrangement links TRBV28 to TRBJ2-5; D remains ambiguous. V dropped 6 bases and J dropped 3 bases, with 8 bases sitting between them. Germline V gives CDR1 MDHEN, CDR2 SYDVKM. The CDR3 runs 12 residues. The CDR3 reads CASSNGEETQYF. In DNA, the CDR3 is TGTGCCAGCAGCAATGGAGAAGAGACCCAGTACTTC.

The sample holds many counts of this clonotype. The CDR3 bases are TGTGCCAGCAGTTACTCGCTGCAACCTGGAGGGCAGTTCTTC. Translated, it gives CASSYSLQPGGQFF. The chain employs TRBV6-2 or TRBV6-3 and TRBJ2-1, with D maybe TRBD2 (5 bases). Between the trimmed V and J ends, which lost 0 bases and 12 bases, there was a span of 15 bases. Germline V gives CDR1 MNHEY, CDR2 SVGEGT. The CDR3 sequence is 14 residues long.

CDR3 nucleotide sequence: TGTGCCAGCAGCCTCGGACTAGCGGGAGGATGGGGTGAGCAGTTCTTC. This encodes CASSLGLAGGWGEQFF. The V and J genes are TRBV7-6 and TRBJ2-1, with 14 nucleotides matching TRBD2. The length of the CDR3 is 16 residues. The junction had 9 bases not matched to a gene; V was cut back by 5 bases and J by 9 bases. Germline V CDR1 and CDR2: SGHVS, FNYEAQ.

This clonotype showed up many times. The chain is built from TRBV9 and TRBJ1-4; 9 bases align to TRBD1. V lost 4 bases and J lost 12; bases outside the gene matches: 7. This CDR3 region has 13 residues. Germline V lookup: CDR1 SGDLS, CDR2 YYNGEE. The CDR3 here is CASSFRDREELFF. The CDR3 bases are TGTGCCAGCAGCTTCCGGGACAGGGAGGAACTGTTTTTT.

The V gene is TRBV6-5, the J gene TRBJ2-1; D unresolved. The CDR3 loop spans 14 amino acids. Germline CDR1 and CDR2: MNHEY and SVGAGI. Trimming shortened V by 7 bases and J by 5 bases, and 15 bases separated the two germline ends. CDR3 in amino acids: CASTEGQANNEQFF. The CDR3 DNA reads as TGTGCCAGCACCGAAGGGCAAGCCAACAATGAGCAGTTCTTC.

This clonotype was counted only a few times. The chain carries TRBV18 and TRBJ1-1, with 9 nucleotides matching TRBD1. The CDR3 contains 19 residues. Germline V lookup: CDR1 KGHSH, CDR2 LQKENI. The V segment lost 1 base and the J segment 2 bases; nucleotides outside the gene matches: 14. The CDR3 loop is CASSPLPPTGGVGNTEAFF. The DNA of the CDR3 is TGTGCCAGCTCACCACTTCCACCGACAGGGGGGGTCGGAAACACTGAAGCTTTCTTT.

This clonotype appeared many times. J is TRBJ2-7 and V is TRBV5-1; D may match TRBD1 or TRBD2 (5 bases each). CDR1 and CDR2 (germline): SGHRS, YFSETQ. CDR3 length: 15 amino acids. The V and J ends lost 4 bases and 5 bases respectively, with 19 bases between them. The CDR3 DNA sequence: TGCGCCAGCAGCCGGGGACCCGCGAGGGGTGACGAGCAGTACTTC. It specifies CASSRGPARGDEQYF.

V usage is TRBV7-2 and J usage is TRBJ2-3; tentatively, D is TRBD2 (7 bases). This CDR3 is built from 18 residues. Per the germline V gene, CDR1 is SGHTA and CDR2 is FQGNSA. Trimming cost V 7 bases and J 2 bases, with 25 bases left between them. This chain's CDR3 is CASKLRGGPAGPTDTQYF. CDR3 nucleotide sequence: TGTGCCAGCAAGCTTAGGGGGGGTCCGGCGGGCCCCACAGATACGCAGTATTTT.